The following is a T cell receptor (beta chain) sequence with its context. Its target is unknown. Sequencing ends 3 residues short of the CDR3 end; the germline J gene provides the rest. Trimming cost V 2 bases and J 2 bases, with 7 bases left between them. This CDR3 has 15 residues. Per the germline V gene, CDR1 is LNHDA and CDR2 is SQIVND (reference sequence). The data originate from a study of T cells in women clearing cervical HPV infection. General study findings and limits: It is unknown whether associations predate infection; no effector/memory or HPV-specific sorting. Each sample's T-cell count was unknown, possibly confounding richness. A classifier using richness and V gene abundances reached an AUC of approximately 0.8.

Sequencing was performed with immunoSEQ multiplex PCR; in TCRdb, only in-frame clones are kept and a portion is missing. In all, the sample yields roughly 32,000 clones. The gene calls are TRBV19 and TRBJ2-6; a weak D match, TRBD1 (5 bases). The sequenced sample was blood buffy coat. This sequence was found in a woman between 18 and 70 years old with a cervical HPV16 infection that either progressed to CIN3+ or cleared (not recorded which). The DNA read from the CDR3 is TGTGCCAGTAGTATACAGGGTGCTGGGGCCAACGTC. This translates into CASSIQGAGANV. The whole CDR3 sequence is CASSIQGAGANVLTF.